The TCR beta chain described here comes from a study of monozygotic twins with inflammatory bowel disease. Study-wide points: Twins with IBD had fewer clonotypes in common with others than healthy twins, particularly during disease activity.

Worth noting for this clonotype: Its target is not known.

Per germline, CDR1 MDHEN and CDR2 SYDVKM. The CDR3 length is 12 residues. TCRdb reprocessed the 5' RACE reads and reports one entry per CDR3 protein, with no DNA. Its clone listing holds under 200,000 distinct CDR3 sequences. This TCR came from a human donor with ulcerative colitis or Crohn's disease, or a healthy co-twin of an affected twin (not recorded which). What was sequenced was blood. The genes are TRBV28 and TRBJ1-2. CDR3 region: CASALGIQGYTF.